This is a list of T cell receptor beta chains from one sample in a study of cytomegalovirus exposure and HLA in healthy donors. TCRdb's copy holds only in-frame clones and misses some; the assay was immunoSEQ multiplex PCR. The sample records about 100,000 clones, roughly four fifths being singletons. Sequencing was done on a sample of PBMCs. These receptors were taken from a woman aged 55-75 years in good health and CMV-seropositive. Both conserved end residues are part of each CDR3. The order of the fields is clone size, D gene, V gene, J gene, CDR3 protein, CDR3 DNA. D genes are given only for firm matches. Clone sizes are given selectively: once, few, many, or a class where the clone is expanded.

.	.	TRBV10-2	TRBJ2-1	CASSESRVHNEQFF	TGCGCCAGCAGTGAGTCCAGGGTCCACAATGAGCAGTTCTTC
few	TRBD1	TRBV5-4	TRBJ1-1	CASTQDRDVRAFF	TGTGCCAGCACTCAGGACAGGGATGTGCGAGCTTTCTTT
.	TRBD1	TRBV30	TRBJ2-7	CAWTTGARGYEQYF	TGTGCCTGGACCACAGGGGCCCGAGGATACGAGCAGTACTTC
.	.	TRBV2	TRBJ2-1	CASSEYTRGEQFF	TGTGCCAGCAGTGAATACACACGGGGTGAGCAGTTCTTC
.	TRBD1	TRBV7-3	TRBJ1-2	CASSSGTGSYGYTF	TGTGCCAGCAGCTCTGGGACAGGATCCTATGGCTACACCTTC
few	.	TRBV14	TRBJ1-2	CASSQGAATFRSWGYTF	TGTGCCAGCAGCCAAGGGGCAGCCACATTCCGTTCTTGGGGCTACACCTTC
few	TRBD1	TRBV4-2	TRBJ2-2	CASSQTGGRAGELFF	TGTGCCAGCAGCCAGACAGGGGGCAGGGCCGGGGAGCTGTTTTTT
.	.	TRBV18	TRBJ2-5	CASSPRKGGETQYF	TGTGCCAGCTCACCAAGAAAAGGGGGAGAGACCCAGTACTTC
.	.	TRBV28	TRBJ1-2	CASSPLLFRLTDGYTF	TGTGCCAGCAGCCCCCTTTTATTCCGCCTGACTGATGGCTACACCTTC
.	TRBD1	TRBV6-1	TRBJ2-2	CASKRQGNTGELFF	TGTGCCAGCAAGCGACAGGGGAACACCGGGGAGCTGTTTTTT
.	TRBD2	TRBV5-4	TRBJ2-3	CASRGLAGEDTQYF	TGTGCCAGCAGAGGACTAGCGGGGGAAGATACGCAGTATTTT
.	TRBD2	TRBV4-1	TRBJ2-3	CASSHKGRGANTDTQYF	TGCGCCAGCAGCCATAAAGGGCGGGGGGCAAACACAGATACGCAGTATTTT
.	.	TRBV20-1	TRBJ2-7	CSTRLDYEQYF	TGCAGTACTAGACTAGATTACGAGCAGTACTTC
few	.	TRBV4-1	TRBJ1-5	CASSHAGMGNQPQHF	TGCGCCAGCAGCCACGCAGGGATGGGCAATCAGCCCCAGCATTTT
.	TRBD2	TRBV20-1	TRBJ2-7	CSAGLAVEQYF	TGCAGTGCGGGACTAGCGGTAGAGCAGTACTTC
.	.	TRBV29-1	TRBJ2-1	CSIGHYRTREQFF	TGCAGCATCGGACACTATCGGACCCGGGAGCAGTTCTTC
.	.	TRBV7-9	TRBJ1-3	CSSTGRSSDTIYF	TGTTCCAGCACCGGTCGGTCGTCGGACACCATATATTTT
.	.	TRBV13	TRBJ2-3	CASSLLEDTDTQYF	TGTGCCAGCAGCTTACTAGAGGACACAGATACGCAGTATTTT
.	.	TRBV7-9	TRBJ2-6	CSSSPGGFASGANVLTF	TGTTCCAGCAGCCCCGGCGGATTTGCCTCTGGGGCCAACGTCCTGACTTTC
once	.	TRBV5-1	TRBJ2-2	CASSPTAVRGTGELFF	TGCGCCAGCAGTCCCACTGCGGTGCGGGGCACCGGGGAGCTGTTTTTT
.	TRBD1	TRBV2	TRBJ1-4	CASGRQGSEKLFF	TGTGCCAGCGGGAGACAGGGGAGTGAAAAACTGTTTTTT
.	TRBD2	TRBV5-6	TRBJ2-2	CASRRTSVTGELFF	TGTGCCAGCAGACGGACTAGCGTCACCGGGGAGCTGTTTTTT
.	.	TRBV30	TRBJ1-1	CAWSRDTNTEAFF	TGTGCCTGGAGTAGAGACACTAACACTGAAGCTTTCTTT
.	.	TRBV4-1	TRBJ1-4	CASSQEAGPTNEKLFF	TGCGCCAGCAGCCAAGAGGCAGGGCCAACTAATGAAAAACTGTTTTTC
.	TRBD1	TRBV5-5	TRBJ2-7	CASSFGVGGSFEQYF	TGTGCCAGCAGCTTCGGTGTAGGGGGCTCTTTCGAGCAGTACTTC
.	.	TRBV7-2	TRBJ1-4	CASSPGPGEKLFF	TGTGCCAGCAGCCCGGGCCCGGGGGAAAAACTGTTTTTT
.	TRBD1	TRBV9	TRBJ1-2	CASSTHMGQWNYGYTF	TGTGCCAGCAGCACACATATGGGACAGTGGAACTATGGCTACACCTTC
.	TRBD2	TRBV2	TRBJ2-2	CASVLTLAGITNTGELFF	TGTGCCAGCGTATTAACCCTAGCGGGCATCACGAACACCGGGGAGCTGTTTTTT
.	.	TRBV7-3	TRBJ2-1	CASSSTADSSYNEQFF	TGTGCCAGCAGCTCAACAGCTGACAGCTCCTACAATGAGCAGTTCTTC
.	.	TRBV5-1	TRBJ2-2	CASSSAGVTGELFF	TGCGCCAGCAGCTCGGCAGGTGTTACCGGGGAGCTGTTTTTT
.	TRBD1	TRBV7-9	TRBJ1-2	CASSFTTGDYGYTF	TGTGCCAGCAGCTTTACTACAGGGGACTATGGCTACACCTTC
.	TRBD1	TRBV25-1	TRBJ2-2	CASGTANTGELFF	TGTGCCAGTGGGACAGCGAACACCGGGGAGCTGTTTTTT
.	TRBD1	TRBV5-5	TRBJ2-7	CASSLAGTGVYEQYF	TGTGCCAGCAGCTTGGCCGGGACAGGGGTATACGAGCAGTACTTC
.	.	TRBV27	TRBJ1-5	CASSFTAYGNQPQHF	TGTGCCAGCAGTTTTACAGCCTACGGCAATCAGCCCCAGCATTTT
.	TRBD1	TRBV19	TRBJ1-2	CASSIGQGTHYGYTF	TGTGCCAGTAGTATAGGACAGGGGACCCACTATGGCTACACCTTC
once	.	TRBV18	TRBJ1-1	CASSPIGDTEAFF	TGTGCCAGCTCACCAATCGGAGACACTGAAGCTTTCTTT
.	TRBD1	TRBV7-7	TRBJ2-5	CARDQGAGRETQYF	TGTGCTAGGGACCAGGGGGCGGGCCGAGAGACCCAGTACTTC
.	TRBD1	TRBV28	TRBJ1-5	CASSRDRERVWQPQHF	TGTGCCAGCAGCAGGGACAGGGAACGGGTCTGGCAGCCCCAGCATTTT
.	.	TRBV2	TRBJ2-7	CASSEGSRGPYEQYF	TGTGCCAGCAGTGAAGGGTCGCGGGGCCCGTACGAGCAGTACTTC
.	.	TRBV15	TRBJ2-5	CATSLQQETQYF	TGTGCCACCAGCCTACAGCAAGAGACCCAGTACTTC
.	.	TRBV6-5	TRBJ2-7	CASRQGQLTYEQYF	TGTGCCAGCAGGCAAGGACAGCTAACCTACGAGCAGTACTTC
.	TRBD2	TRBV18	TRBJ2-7	CASSPRASGSYEQYF	TGTGCCAGCTCACCACGGGCTAGCGGGAGCTACGAGCAGTACTTC
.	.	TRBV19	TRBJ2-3	CASSIEDYTAHTQYF	TGTGCCAGTAGTATAGAAGACTACACCGCGCATACGCAGTATTTT
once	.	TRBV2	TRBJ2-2	CASTLFNTGELFF	TGTGCCAGCACACTCTTTAACACCGGGGAGCTGTTTTTT
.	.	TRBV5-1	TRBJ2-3	CASSEWGQSSTDTQYF	TGCGCCAGCAGCGAATGGGGGCAGTCTAGCACAGATACGCAGTATTTT
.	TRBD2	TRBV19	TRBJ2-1	CASSLPGTNNEQFF	TGTGCCAGTAGCTTACCCGGGACTAACAATGAGCAGTTCTTC
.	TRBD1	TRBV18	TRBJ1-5	CASSLFVGQGSNQPQHF	TGTGCCAGCTCACTATTTGTCGGACAGGGTAGCAATCAGCCCCAGCATTTT
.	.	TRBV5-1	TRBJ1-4	CASSSQGLNEKLFF	TGCGCCAGCAGCTCCCAGGGACTTAATGAAAAACTGTTTTTT
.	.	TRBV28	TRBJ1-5	CASSLILDQPQHF	TGTGCCAGCAGTCTTATACTAGACCAGCCCCAGCATTTT
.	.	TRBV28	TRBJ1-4	CASSFGGLYEKLFF	TGTGCCAGCAGTTTTGGGGGCTTATATGAAAAACTGTTTTTT
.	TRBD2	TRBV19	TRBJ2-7	CASSIGLAGGRNYEQYF	TGTGCCAGTAGTATCGGACTAGCGGGGGGGAGGAACTACGAGCAGTACTTC
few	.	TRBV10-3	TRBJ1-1	CAINQEGGTEAFF	TGTGCCATCAACCAGGAAGGGGGCACTGAAGCTTTCTTT
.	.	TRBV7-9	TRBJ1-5	CASSPLSGNNQPQHF	TGTGCCAGCAGCCCCCTTTCGGGGAACAATCAGCCCCAGCATTTT
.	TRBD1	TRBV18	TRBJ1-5	CASSSQGWVDQPQHF	TGTGCCAGCTCATCACAGGGGTGGGTGGATCAGCCCCAGCATTTT